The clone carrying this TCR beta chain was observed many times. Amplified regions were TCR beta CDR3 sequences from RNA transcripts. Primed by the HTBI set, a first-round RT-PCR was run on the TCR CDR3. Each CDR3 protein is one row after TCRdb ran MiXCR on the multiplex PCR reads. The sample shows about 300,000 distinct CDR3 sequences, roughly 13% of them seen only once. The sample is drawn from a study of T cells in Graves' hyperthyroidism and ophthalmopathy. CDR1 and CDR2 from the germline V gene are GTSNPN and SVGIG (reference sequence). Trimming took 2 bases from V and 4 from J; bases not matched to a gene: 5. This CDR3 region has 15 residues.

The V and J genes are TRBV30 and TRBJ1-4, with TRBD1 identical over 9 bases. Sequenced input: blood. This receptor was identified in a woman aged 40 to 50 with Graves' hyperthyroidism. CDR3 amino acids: CAWSTGTGNNEKLFF. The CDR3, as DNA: TGTGCCTGGAGTACTGGGACAGGGAATAATGAAAAACTGTTTTTT. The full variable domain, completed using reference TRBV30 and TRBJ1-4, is SQTIHQWPATLVQPVGSPLSLECTVEGTSNPNLYWYRQAAGRGLQLLFYSVGIGQISSEVPQNLSASRPQDRQFILSSKKLLLSDSGFYLCAWSTGTGNNEKLFFGSGTQLSVL.